What follows are 15 T cell receptor beta chains derived from one specimen sequenced in a study of blood T cell repertoires in COVID-19. Only in-frame clones appear in the TCRdb table, and some are missing; sequencing was by immunoSEQ multiplex PCR. Altogether over 250,000 clones are present, 80% to 95% being singletons, with the ten largest covering roughly 1.1%. Sequenced: PBMCs or T cells enriched from blood (not recorded which). Receptor source: a woman aged 25 to 39 who had recovered from COVID-19.

This clone was observed a few times. This chain joins TRBV7-2 and TRBJ2-7; maybe TRBD1 (5 bases). Trimming stripped 5 bases from V and 4 bases from J, with 12 bases between. Germline CDR1 reads SGHTA; CDR2 reads FQGNSA. CDR3 length: 13 residues. The DNA of the CDR3 is TGTGCCAGCAGCCCCAGGGCCCTTTACGAGCAGTACTTC. This encodes CASSPRALYEQYF.

V and J are TRBV29-1 and TRBJ1-1; maybe TRBD1 (6 bases). The germline V gene has CDR1 SQVTM and CDR2 ANQGSEA. This CDR3 is 13 amino acids long. Deletions cut 6 bases from V and 4 bases from J, with 15 bases between. The CDR3: CSVQGGVRTEAFF. CDR3 in DNA: TGCAGCGTCCAAGGGGGAGTACGCACTGAAGCTTTCTTT.

The chain is built from TRBV19 and TRBJ1-1; a possible D gene is TRBD1 (5 bases). CDR1 is LNHDA and CDR2 is SQIVND in the germline V gene (reference sequence). The CDR3 spans 15 residues. Deletions cut 4 bases from V and 1 base from J, with 13 bases between. The CDR3 region has the DNA TGTGCCAGTAGTACTAAAGGAACAGGGAACACTGAAGCTTTCTTT. Protein sequence: CASSTKGTGNTEAFF.

V gene TRBV10-3 combines with J gene TRBJ2-7; 8 bases map to TRBD2. V was clipped by 4 bases and J by 6 bases; unmatched bases: 8. Germline lookup yields CDR1 ENHRY and CDR2 SYGVKD. The CDR3 is 14 residues long. The CDR3 reads CAISGGSGSSEQYF. CDR3 coding DNA: TGTGCCATCAGTGGAGGGAGCGGGAGCTCCGAGCAGTACTTC.

The chain has TRBV19 and TRBJ2-2; 9 nucleotides line up with TRBD2. The trim removed 5 bases at V and 6 bases at J, leaving 16 bases unmatched. There are 18 residues in the CDR3. The V gene's germline CDR1 is LNHDA and CDR2 SQIVND (reference sequence). CDR3 loop: CASSRDSGRLEGSGELFF. The CDR3 DNA reads TGTGCCAGTAGTCGGGACAGCGGGAGGCTGGAGGGGTCCGGGGAGCTGTTTTTT.

The CDR3 spells CASSQIPLGNTYEQYF. CDR3 DNA: TGCGCCAGCAGCCAAATCCCCCTCGGGAATACCTACGAGCAGTACTTC. The chain employs TRBV4-3 and TRBJ2-7; weak D call: TRBD2 (5 bases). Between the trimmed V and J ends, which lost 2 bases and 2 bases, there was a span of 16 bases. Germline CDR1 and CDR2: LGHNA and YSLEER. The CDR3 totals 16 residues.

This chain links TRBV5-1 with TRBJ1-3, with TRBD1 matching 8 bases. The germline V gene has CDR1 SGHRS and CDR2 YFSETQ. The ends lost 6 bases at V and 4 bases at J; junction bases unmatched: 3. CDR3 length: 13 residues. The CDR3 loop is CASTGQGGNTIYF. DNA for the CDR3: TGCGCCAGCACCGGACAGGGCGGAAACACCATATATTTT.

The V call is TRBV7-9, the J call TRBJ1-2; 11 bases are shared with TRBD1. Germline V CDR1 and CDR2: SEHNR, FQNEAQ (reference sequence). The CDR3 loop spans 12 amino acids. V dropped 5 bases and J dropped 10; count of bases not matched to a gene: 3. CDR3 nucleotide sequence: TGTGCCAGCAGCCCGGGACAGGGGGACTACACCTTC. This sequence encodes CASSPGQGDYTF.

The rearrangement uses TRBV5-6 and TRBJ1-6; 8 bases are a match to TRBD1. Germline CDR1 is SGHDT and CDR2 is YYEEEE. CDR3 length equals 16 residues. V was clipped by 4 bases and J by 3 bases; unmatched bases: 6. The CDR3 region has the DNA TGTGCCAGCAGCGTACCCGGACAGGGCTATAATTCACCCCTCCACTTT. It codes for CASSVPGQGYNSPLHF.

The V gene is TRBV21-1, the J gene TRBJ2-7; the D call in the table, TRBD2, was not verified against the DNA. TRBV21-1 is labeled a pseudogene. This CDR3 contains 20 residues. CDR3 DNA sequence: TGTGCCAGCAGCAAAGTTGGCGGCGGGGGACACAGCCAGTACCACTACGAGCAGTACTTC. Protein product: CASSKVGGGGHSQYHYEQYF.

The rearrangement uses TRBV13 and TRBJ2-2; 9 nucleotides match TRBD2. Looked up from germline, CDR1 is PRHDT and CDR2 is FYEKMQ (reference sequence). The CDR3 is 17 residues long. With 2 bases clipped from V and 3 bases from J, the junction kept 7 bases outside the gene matches. The chain's CDR3 is CASSLKLAGRYTGELFF. CDR3 DNA sequence: TGTGCCAGCAGCTTAAAGCTAGCGGGACGATACACCGGGGAGCTGTTTTTT.

The chain links TRBV3-1 (or the pseudogene TRBV3-2) to TRBJ1-5, with D possibly being TRBD1 (5 bases). The CDR3 runs 17 residues. The V gene's germline CDR1 is LGHDT and CDR2 YNNKEL (reference sequence). V lost 0 bases to trimming and J lost 0 bases, with 12 bases between them. As DNA, the CDR3 is TGTGCCAGCAGCCAAGATGGTCAGGGTCATAGCAATCAGCCCCAGCATTTT. Translated, it gives CASSQDGQGHSNQPQHF.

This clone was seen just once. The chain joins TRBV6-4 to TRBJ2-1; 9 bases map to TRBD1. The V gene end was trimmed by 5 bases and the J gene end by 7 bases; junction bases not matched to a gene: 12. The CDR3 runs 16 residues. Germline values: CDR1 MRHNA, CDR2 SNTAGT. CDR3 nucleotide sequence: TGTGCCAGCAGTCCACTGGGACAGGGAGGTTTGAATGAGCAGTTCTTC. Amino acids: CASSPLGQGGLNEQFF.

This clone was seen at least ten times. The chain joins TRBV6-1 to TRBJ1-5; D perhaps matches TRBD1 (6 bases). The V end lost 3 bases, the J end lost 0 bases, and 12 bases lay between the germline ends. This CDR3 is 16 amino acids long. The germline gives CDR1 MNHNS, CDR2 SASEGT. In nucleotides, the CDR3 is TGTGCCAGCAGTGAGGGGGGGGCGCGTAGCAATCAGCCCCAGCATTTT. Translated, it gives CASSEGGARSNQPQHF.

This rearrangement joins TRBV18 to TRBJ2-7, with D perhaps matching TRBD2 (5 bases). Germline CDR1 reads KGHSH; CDR2 reads LQKENI. V lost 2 bases, J lost 3 bases, and 8 bases lay in between. The CDR3 contains 13 residues. As DNA, the CDR3 is TGTGCCAGCTCACCAAAAGAGGGCTACGAGCAGTACTTC. It encodes CASSPKEGYEQYF. The variable domain in full, with the rest retrieved from reference TRBV18 and TRBJ2-7, is NAGVMQNPRHLVRRRGQEARLRCSPMKGHSHVYWYRQLPEEGLKFMVYLQKENIIDESGMPKERFSAEFPKEGPSILRIQQVVRGDSAAYFCASSPKEGYEQYFGPGTRLTVT.